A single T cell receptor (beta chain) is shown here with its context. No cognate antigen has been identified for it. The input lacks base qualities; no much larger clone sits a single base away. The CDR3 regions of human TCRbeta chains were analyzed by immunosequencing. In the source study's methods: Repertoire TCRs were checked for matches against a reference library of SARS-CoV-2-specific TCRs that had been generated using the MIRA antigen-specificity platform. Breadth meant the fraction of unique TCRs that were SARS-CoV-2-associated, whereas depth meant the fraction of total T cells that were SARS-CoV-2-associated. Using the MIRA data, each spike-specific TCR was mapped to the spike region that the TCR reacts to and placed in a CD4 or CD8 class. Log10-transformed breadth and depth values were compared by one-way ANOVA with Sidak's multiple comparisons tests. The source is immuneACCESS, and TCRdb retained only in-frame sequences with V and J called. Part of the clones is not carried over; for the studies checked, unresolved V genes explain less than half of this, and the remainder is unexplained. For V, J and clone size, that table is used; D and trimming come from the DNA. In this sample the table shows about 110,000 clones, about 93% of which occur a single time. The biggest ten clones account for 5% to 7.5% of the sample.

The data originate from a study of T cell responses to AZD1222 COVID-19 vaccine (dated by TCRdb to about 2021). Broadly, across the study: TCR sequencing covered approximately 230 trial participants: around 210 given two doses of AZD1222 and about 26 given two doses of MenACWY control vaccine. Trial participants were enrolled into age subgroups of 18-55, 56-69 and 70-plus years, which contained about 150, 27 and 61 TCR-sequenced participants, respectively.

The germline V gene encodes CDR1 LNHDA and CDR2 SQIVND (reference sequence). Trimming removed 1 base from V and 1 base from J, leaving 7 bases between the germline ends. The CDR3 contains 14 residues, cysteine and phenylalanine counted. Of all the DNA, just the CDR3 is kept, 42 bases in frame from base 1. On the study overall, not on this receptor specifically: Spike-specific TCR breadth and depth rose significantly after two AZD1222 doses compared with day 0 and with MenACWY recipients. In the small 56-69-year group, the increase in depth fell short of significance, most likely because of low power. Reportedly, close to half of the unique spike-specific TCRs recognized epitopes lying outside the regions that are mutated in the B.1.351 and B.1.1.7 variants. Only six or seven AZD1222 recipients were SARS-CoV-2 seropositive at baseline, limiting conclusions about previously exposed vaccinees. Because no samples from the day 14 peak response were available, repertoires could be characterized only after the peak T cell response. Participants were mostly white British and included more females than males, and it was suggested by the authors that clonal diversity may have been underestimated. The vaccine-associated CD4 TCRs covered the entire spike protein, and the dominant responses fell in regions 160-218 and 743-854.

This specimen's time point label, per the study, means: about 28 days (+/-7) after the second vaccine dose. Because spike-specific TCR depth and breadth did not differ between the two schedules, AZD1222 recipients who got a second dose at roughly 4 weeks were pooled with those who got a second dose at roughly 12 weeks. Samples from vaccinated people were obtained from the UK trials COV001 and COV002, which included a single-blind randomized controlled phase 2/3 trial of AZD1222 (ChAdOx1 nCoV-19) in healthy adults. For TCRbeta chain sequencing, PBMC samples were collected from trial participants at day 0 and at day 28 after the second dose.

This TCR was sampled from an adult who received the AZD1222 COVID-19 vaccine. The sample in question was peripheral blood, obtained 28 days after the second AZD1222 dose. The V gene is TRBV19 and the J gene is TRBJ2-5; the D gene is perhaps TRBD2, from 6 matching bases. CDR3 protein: CASSIGGAQETQYF. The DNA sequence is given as TGTGCCAGTAGTATAGGCGGGGCCCAAGAGACCCAGTACTTC.